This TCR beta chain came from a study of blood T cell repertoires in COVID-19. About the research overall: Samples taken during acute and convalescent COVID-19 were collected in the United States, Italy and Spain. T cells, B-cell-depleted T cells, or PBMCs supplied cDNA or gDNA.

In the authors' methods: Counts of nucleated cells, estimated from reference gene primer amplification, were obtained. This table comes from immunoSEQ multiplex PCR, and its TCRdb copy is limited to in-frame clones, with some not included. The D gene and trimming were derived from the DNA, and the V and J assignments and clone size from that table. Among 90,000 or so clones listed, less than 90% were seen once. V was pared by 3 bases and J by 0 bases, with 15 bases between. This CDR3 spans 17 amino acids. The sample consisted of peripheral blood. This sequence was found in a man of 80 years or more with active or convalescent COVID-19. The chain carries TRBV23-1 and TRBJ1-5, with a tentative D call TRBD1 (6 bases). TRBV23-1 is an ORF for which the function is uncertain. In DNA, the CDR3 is TGCGCCAGCAGTCATCCGGGACACGGAAATAGCAATCAGCCCCAGCATTTT. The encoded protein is CASSHPGHGNSNQPQHF.